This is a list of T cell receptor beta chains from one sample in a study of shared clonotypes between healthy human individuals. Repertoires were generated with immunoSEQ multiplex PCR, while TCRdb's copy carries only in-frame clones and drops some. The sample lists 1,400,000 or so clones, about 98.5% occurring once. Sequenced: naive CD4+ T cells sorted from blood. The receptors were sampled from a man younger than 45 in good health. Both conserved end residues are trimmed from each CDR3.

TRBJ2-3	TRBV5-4	ASSPPGSGRETDTQY
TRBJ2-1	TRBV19	ASSKEVTSAANTFDEQF
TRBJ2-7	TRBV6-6	ASSFPAGVAYEQY
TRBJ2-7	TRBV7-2	ASSLGLNYEQY
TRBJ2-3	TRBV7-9	ASSRSLDTQY
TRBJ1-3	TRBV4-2	ASSQDRGIGNTIY
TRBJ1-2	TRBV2	DSGTPGNYGYT
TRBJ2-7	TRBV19	ASSPGLAGPTSYEQY
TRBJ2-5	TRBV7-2	ASSLSGMEETQY
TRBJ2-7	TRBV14	ASSQGGLDYEQY
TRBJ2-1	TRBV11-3	ASSSRTGTGVYEQF
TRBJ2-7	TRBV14	ASSQALGNTYEQY
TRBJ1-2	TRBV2	ASSESQAPYYGYT
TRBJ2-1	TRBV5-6	ASSFPTGYNEQF
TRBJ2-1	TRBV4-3	ASSRGKGYNEQF
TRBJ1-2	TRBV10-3	AISAPPGQGVSNYGYT
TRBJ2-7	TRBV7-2	ASSFQGTSKN
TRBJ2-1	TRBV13	ASSSLGVTYNEQF
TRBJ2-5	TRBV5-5	ASSGGLAGETQY
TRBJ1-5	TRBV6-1	ASSMLGKGNQPQH
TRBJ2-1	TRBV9	ASSVVAGGISEQF
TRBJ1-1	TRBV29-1	SALSVANTEAF
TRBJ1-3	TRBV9	ASSVAGQPGNTIY
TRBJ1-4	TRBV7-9	ASSSGQYEKLF
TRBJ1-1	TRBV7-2	ASTSTGAHTEAF
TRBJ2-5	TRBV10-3	AISELPGHQGETQY
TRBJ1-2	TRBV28	ASSLRVNYGYT
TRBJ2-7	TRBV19	ASSIGADPYEQY
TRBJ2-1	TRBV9	ASSVPVGRGKSSYNEQF
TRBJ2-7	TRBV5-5	ASSPVGGTYEQY
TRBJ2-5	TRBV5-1	ASSFEGVGETQY
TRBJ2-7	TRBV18	ASSQLPGTEEQY
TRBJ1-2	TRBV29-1	SVEAQQGAGGYT
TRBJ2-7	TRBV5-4	ASSSAGAEQY
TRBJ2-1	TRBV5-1	ASSLDGLAGINEQF
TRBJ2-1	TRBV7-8	ASSLGRNNEQF